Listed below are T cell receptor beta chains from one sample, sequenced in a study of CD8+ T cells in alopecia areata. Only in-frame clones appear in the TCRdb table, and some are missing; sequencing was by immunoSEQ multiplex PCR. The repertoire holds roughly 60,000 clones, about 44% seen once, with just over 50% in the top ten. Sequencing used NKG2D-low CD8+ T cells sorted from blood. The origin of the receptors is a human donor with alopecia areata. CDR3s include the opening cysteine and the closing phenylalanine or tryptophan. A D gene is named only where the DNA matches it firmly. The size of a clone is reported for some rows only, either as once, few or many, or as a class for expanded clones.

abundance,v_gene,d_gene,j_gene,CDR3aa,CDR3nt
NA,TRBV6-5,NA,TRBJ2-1,CASSRNGDEQFF,TGTGCCAGCAGCAGGAACGGGGATGAGCAGTTCTTC
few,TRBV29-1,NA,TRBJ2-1,CSVDVSYNEQFF,TGCAGCGTTGATGTCTCCTACAATGAGCAGTTCTTC
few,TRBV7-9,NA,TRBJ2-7,CASSRVRSYEQYF,TGTGCCAGCAGCAGGGTGAGGTCCTACGAGCAGTACTTC
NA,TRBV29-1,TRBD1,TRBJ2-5,CSVDRGLWETQYF,TGCAGCGTTGACAGGGGGCTGTGGGAGACCCAGTACTTC
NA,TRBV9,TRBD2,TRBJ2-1,CASSPQGLAGEYNEQFF,TGTGCCAGCAGCCCCCAAGGACTAGCGGGAGAGTACAATGAGCAGTTCTTC
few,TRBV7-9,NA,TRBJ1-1,CASSLARQMNTEAFF,TGTGCCAGCAGCTTAGCGCGACAAATGAACACTGAAGCTTTCTTT
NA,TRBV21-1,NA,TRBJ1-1,CASSKQRGMNTEAFF,TGTGCCAGCAGCAAACAAAGGGGGATGAACACTGAAGCTTTCTTT
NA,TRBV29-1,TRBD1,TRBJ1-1,CSVEDRDRKIAEAFF,TGCAGCGTTGAGGACCGGGACAGGAAGATCGCTGAAGCTTTCTTT
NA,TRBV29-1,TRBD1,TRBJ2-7,CSAGQGIYEQYF,TGCAGCGCGGGACAGGGCATCTACGAGCAGTACTTC
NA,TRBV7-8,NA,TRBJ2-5,CASSLDYQETQYF,TGTGCCAGCAGCTTAGACTACCAAGAGACCCAGTACTTC
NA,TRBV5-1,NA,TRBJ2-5,CASSLVQRQETQYF,TGCGCCAGCAGCTTGGTACAGCGCCAAGAGACCCAGTACTTC
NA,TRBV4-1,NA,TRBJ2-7,CASSQDLGSSYEQYF,TGCGCCAGCAGCCAAGATCTCGGGAGCTCCTACGAGCAGTACTTC
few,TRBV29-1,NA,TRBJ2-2,CSVEGGDTGELFF,TGCAGCGTTGAAGGGGGAGACACCGGGGAGCTGTTTTTT
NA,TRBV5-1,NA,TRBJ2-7,CASSLARSSYEQYF,TGCGCCAGCAGCTTGGCCAGGAGCTCCTACGAGCAGTACTTC
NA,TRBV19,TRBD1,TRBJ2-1,CASDPGQGAPNEQFF,TGTGCCAGCGACCCGGGACAGGGGGCGCCCAATGAGCAGTTCTTC
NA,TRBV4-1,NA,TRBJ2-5,CASSQVLVGSGETQYF,TGCGCCAGCAGCCAAGTATTGGTGGGCAGTGGAGAGACCCAGTACTTC
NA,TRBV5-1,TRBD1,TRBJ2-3,CASSSRGYATTDTQYF,TGCGCCAGCAGCTCCAGGGGGTACGCGACCACAGATACGCAGTATTTT
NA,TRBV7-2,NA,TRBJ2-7,CASSFGGTTYEQYF,TGTGCCAGCAGCTTTGGCGGAACCACCTACGAGCAGTACTTC
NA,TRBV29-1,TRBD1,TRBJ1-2,CSADRTGGDGYTF,TGCAGCGCAGACCGGACAGGGGGCGATGGCTACACCTTC
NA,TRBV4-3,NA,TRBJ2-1,CASSPIPSVSYNEQFF,TGCGCCAGCAGCCCCATCCCTAGCGTATCCTACAATGAGCAGTTCTTC
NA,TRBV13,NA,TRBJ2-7,CASSLGQGTYYEQYF,TGTGCCAGCAGCTTAGGCCAGGGGACCTACTACGAGCAGTACTTC
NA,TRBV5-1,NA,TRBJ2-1,CASSWTLMDGSQEQFF,TGCGCCAGCAGCTGGACCCTGATGGACGGATCCCAGGAGCAGTTCTTC
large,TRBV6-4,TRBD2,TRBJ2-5,CASSEASGSLETQYF,TGTGCCAGCAGTGAGGCTAGCGGGAGTCTCGAGACCCAGTACTTC
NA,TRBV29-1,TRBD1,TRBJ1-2,CSVDTGTGSPGYTF,TGCAGCGTGGACACCGGGACAGGGTCCCCTGGCTACACCTTC
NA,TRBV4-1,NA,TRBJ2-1,CASSQGVEPPFF,TGCGCCAGCAGCCAAGGAGTGGAACCCCCGTTCTTC